The T cell receptor beta chain described here comes from a study of OX40 agonist ivuxolimab in advanced cancers. Study conclusions and caveats: With doses of 0.1 to 3.0 mg/kg, CD4+ and CD8+ blood T cells had undergone clonal expansion by week 6.

Notes on this clone: Its antigen is unidentified.

Measured with immunoSEQ multiplex PCR; TCRdb has only the in-frame clones, and not every one. This table holds tens of thousands of clones, 82% found once. The CDR3 consists of 14 residues. Trimming stripped 3 bases from V and 6 bases from J, with 13 bases between. Per germline, CDR1 MDHEN and CDR2 SYDVKM. The sample in question was CD4+ or CD8+ T cells sorted from blood, obtained in a trial of the OX40 agonist ivuxolimab. V and J are TRBV28 and TRBJ2-3; D is unclear. This receptor was obtained from an adult with an advanced solid tumor such as melanoma, head and neck, liver or kidney cancer. The CDR3 sequence: CASSLAGRMDTQYF. CDR3 bases: TGTGCCAGCAGTTTGGCAGGCCGTATGGATACGCAGTATTTT.